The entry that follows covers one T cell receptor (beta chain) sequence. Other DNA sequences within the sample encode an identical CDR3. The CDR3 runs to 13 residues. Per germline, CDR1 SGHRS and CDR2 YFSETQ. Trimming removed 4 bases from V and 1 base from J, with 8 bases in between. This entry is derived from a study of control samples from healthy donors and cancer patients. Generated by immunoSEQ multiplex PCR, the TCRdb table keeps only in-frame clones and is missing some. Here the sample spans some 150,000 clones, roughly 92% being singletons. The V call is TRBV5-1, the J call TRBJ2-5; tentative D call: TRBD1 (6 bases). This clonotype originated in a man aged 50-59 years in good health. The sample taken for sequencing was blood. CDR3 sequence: CASSPTGQETQYF. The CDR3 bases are TGCGCCAGCAGCCCGACAGGCCAAGAGACCCAGTACTTC.